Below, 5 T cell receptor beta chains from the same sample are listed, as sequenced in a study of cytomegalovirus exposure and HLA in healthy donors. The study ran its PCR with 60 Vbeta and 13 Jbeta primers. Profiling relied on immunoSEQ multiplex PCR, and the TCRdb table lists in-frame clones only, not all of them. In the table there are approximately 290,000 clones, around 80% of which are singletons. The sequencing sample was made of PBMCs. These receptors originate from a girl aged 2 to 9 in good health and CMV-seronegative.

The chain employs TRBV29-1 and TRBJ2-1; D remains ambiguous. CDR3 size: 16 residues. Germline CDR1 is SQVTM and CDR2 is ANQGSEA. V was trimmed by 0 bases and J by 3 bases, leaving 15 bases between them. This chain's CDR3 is CSVEDLRSLGYNEQFF. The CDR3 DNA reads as TGCAGCGTTGAAGATCTTCGGAGCCTCGGCTACAATGAGCAGTTCTTC.

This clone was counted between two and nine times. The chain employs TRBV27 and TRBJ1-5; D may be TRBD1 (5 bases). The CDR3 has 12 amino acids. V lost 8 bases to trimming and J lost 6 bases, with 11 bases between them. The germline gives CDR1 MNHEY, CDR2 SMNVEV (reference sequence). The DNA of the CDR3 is TGTGCCAGCCCGGGGAGGGGTCAGCCCCAGCATTTT. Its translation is CASPGRGQPQHF.

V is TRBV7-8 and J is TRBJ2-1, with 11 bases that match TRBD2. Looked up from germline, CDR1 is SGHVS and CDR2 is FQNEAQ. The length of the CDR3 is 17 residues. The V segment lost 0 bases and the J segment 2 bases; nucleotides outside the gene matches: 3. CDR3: CASSLAGSGRAYNEQFF. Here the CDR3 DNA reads TGTGCCAGCAGCTTAGCGGGTAGCGGGAGGGCCTACAATGAGCAGTTCTTC.

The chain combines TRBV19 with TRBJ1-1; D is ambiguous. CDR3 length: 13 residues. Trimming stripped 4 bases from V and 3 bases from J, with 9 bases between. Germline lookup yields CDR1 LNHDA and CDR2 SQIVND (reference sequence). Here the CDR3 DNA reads TGTGCCAGTAGTAGGCGGCGGGACACTGAAGCTTTCTTT. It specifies CASSRRRDTEAFF. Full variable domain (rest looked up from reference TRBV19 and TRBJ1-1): DGGITQSPKYLFRKEGQNVTLSCEQNLNHDAMYWYRQDPGQGLRLIYYSQIVNDFQKGDIAEGYSVSREKKESFPLTVTSAQKNPTAFYLCASSRRRDTEAFFGQGTRLTVV.

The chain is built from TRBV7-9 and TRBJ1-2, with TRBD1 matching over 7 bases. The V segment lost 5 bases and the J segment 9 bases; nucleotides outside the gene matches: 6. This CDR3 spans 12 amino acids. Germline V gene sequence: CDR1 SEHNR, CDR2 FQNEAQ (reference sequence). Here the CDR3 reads CASSRDRVSYTF. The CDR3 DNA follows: TGTGCCAGCAGCCGAGACAGGGTCAGCTACACCTTC.